This T cell receptor beta chain derives from a study of blood T cell repertoires in COVID-19. Study-wide context: The United States, Italy and Spain were the sources of the acute and convalescent COVID-19 samples. Nucleic acid was either cDNA or gDNA, and it came from T cells, B-cell-depleted T cells, or PBMCs.

The study counted Cohort 3 donors as recovered given two negative PCRs, clearance, or symptom resolution. Profiling relied on immunoSEQ multiplex PCR, and the TCRdb table lists in-frame clones only, not all of them. Altogether 500,000 or so clones are present, roughly 87% being singletons, with the ten largest covering roughly 0.7%. The germline V gene encodes CDR1 SGHRS and CDR2 YFSETQ. Trimming took off 2 bases at V and 1 base at J, with 12 bases between the two ends. CDR3 length equals 15 residues. Sequencing used PBMCs or T cells enriched from blood (not recorded which). V gene TRBV5-1 combines with J gene TRBJ1-2; TRBD1 might be the D (6 bases). The clonotype originates from a woman younger than 30 who had recovered from COVID-19. The CDR3 loop is CASSFGGADNYGYTF. In DNA form, the CDR3 reads TGCGCCAGCAGCTTCGGGGGGGCCGATAACTATGGCTACACCTTC.